What follows is one T cell receptor beta chain and its context. This specimen comes from a study of blood T cell repertoires in COVID-19. Study-wide context: COVID-19 samples from acute and convalescent phases originated in the United States, Italy and Spain. The analysed material was cDNA or gDNA that came from T cells, B-cell-depleted T cells, or PBMCs.

Patients at the Seattle site were enrolled during active infection and followed longitudinally. Germline V gene lookup returns CDR1 MNHEY and CDR2 SMNVEV (reference sequence). The CDR3 covers 16 residues. J lost 5 bases, V lost 2 bases, and 8 bases had no gene match. Source study methods: By means of reference gene primer amplification, nucleated cell counts were estimated. TCRdb's copy holds only in-frame clones and misses some; the assay was immunoSEQ multiplex PCR. Clone size and the V and J calls come from that table; the DNA yielded D and trimming. In the table there are approximately 250,000 clones, approximately 91% of which are singletons.

What was sequenced was peripheral blood. The sequence was obtained from a man aged 25-40 years with COVID-19, enrolled during active disease. The rearrangement links TRBV27 to TRBJ2-7; 11 nucleotides line up with TRBD1. This CDR3 is CASSLPPGQGEHEQYF. DNA for the CDR3: TGTGCCAGCAGTTTACCGCCGGGACAGGGGGAACACGAGCAGTACTTC.